The clone carrying this T cell receptor (beta chain) came up many times. As yet, its antigen is unknown. This sample stems from a study of T-cell reconstitution after alpha-beta-depleted transplantation in children. Study-level results: Most T-cell counts and diversity one year after the transplant came from T cells that were newly produced.

Using unique molecular identifiers, the investigators prepared the TCRbeta library. TCRdb itself ran the PCR reads through MiXCR, one entry per CDR3 protein. The sample holds 200,000 to 250,000 distinct CDR3 sequences, approximately 10% seen once. The sample consisted of PBMCs, taken before TCRalphabeta/CD19-depleted stem cell transplant. This TCR came from a child less than two years old with acute myeloid leukemia, due to receive a stem cell transplant.

This CDR3 is CATSVGGLGTPNTGELFF. CDR3 DNA: TGTGCCACCAGTGTCGGGGGCCTCGGGACACCGAACACCGGGGAGCTGTTTTTT. V is TRBV24-1 and J is TRBJ2-2, with D perhaps given as TRBD1 or TRBD2 (6 bases each). The CDR3 is 18 amino acids. With 5 bases removed from V and 0 bases from J, the gap between germline ends came to 18 bases. CDR1 is KGHDR and CDR2 is SFDVKD in the germline V gene.